This T cell receptor (beta chain) emerged from a study of TIL therapy for anti-PD-1-resistant metastatic lung cancer. As for time point: pre-treatment sample, taken before nivolumab and TIL therapy. Per germline, CDR1 SQVTM and CDR2 ANQGSEA. Trimming took off 5 bases at V and 6 bases at J, with 13 bases between the two ends. The CDR3 has 13 residues. Sequencing used immunoSEQ v3. The protocol was immunoSEQ multiplex PCR, while the TCRdb copy is restricted to in-frame clones and leaves out a portion. The sample records some 50,000 clones, 70% to 80% being singletons. This TCR was sampled from a man between 65 and 85 years old with non-small cell lung cancer. This rearrangement joins TRBV29-1 to TRBJ2-2; D gene unclear. The sequencing here drew on blood, taken at baseline. The CDR3 nucleotides read TGCAGCGTTCGAGACATGTGGGCCGGGGAGCTGTTTTTT. Encoded protein: CSVRDMWAGELFF.